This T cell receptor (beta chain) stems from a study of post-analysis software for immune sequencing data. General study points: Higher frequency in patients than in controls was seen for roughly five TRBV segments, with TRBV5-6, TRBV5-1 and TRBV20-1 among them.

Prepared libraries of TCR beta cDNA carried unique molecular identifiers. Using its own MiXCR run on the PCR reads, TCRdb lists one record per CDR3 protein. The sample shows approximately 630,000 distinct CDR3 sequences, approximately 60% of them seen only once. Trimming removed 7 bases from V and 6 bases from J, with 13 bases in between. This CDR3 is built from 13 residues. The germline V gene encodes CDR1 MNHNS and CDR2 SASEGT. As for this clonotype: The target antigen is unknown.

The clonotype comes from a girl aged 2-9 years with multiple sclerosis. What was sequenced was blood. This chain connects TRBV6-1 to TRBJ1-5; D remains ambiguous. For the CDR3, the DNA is TGTGCCAGCAATGGTCAAGGGAGTCAGCCCCAGCATTTT. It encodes CASNGQGSQPQHF.